This T cell receptor (beta chain) was found in a study of T cells in Graves' hyperthyroidism and ophthalmopathy. RNA transcripts provided the source from which TCR beta CDR3 regions were amplified. The TCR CDR3 was amplified in a first-round RT-PCR using the HTBI primer set. Via MiXCR, TCRdb re-called the multiplex PCR reads, giving one row per CDR3 protein. The sample has fewer than 800,000 distinct CDR3 sequences; roughly 17% are singletons. Lactation, pregnancy, other autoimmune disease or uncontrolled infection led to exclusion of patients. This clonotype came up many times. Germline lookup yields CDR1 SGHTA and CDR2 FQGNSA. V dropped 3 bases and J dropped 4 bases, with 9 bases sitting between them. This CDR3 region has 13 residues.

Material: blood. The chain uses TRBV7-2 and TRBJ2-5, with D hard to call. The receptor was isolated from a man aged 18 to 29 with Graves' hyperthyroidism. The CDR3 nucleotides are TGTGCCAGCAGCTTCGGTCCCACAGAGACCCAGTACTTC. Its translation is CASSFGPTETQYF.